Below, one TCR beta chain is given with its context. Its antigen is unidentified. This record comes from a study of PD-1 blockade in classical Hodgkin lymphoma. Measured with immunoSEQ multiplex PCR; TCRdb has only the in-frame clones, and not every one. The sample yields around 91,000 clones, approximately 80% seen once. Brentuximab vedotin exposure varied, and every patient relapsed after autologous stem cell transplantation. Overall study findings and caveats: Patients who began taking nivolumab under 1 year after ASCT were left out. With respect to the repertoire differences, their causes, possibly disease activity or prior therapy, remain undefined. With CD4+ cells, TCR diversity rose significantly by C4D1, but not with CD8+ cells.

V was pared by 0 bases and J by 4 bases, with 5 bases between. Germline-derived CDR1 and CDR2 are GTSNPN and SVGIG (reference sequence). The CDR3 sequence is 12 residues long. The rearrangement links TRBV30 to TRBJ2-3; TRBD1 is a possible D gene (5 bases). This sequence was found in a human donor with classical Hodgkin lymphoma. The sample consisted of peripheral blood mononuclear cells (PBMCs), taken before the second cycle of nivolumab. CDR3 loop: CAWSVTADTQYF. CDR3 sequence (DNA): TGTGCCTGGAGTGTGACAGCAGATACGCAGTATTTT.